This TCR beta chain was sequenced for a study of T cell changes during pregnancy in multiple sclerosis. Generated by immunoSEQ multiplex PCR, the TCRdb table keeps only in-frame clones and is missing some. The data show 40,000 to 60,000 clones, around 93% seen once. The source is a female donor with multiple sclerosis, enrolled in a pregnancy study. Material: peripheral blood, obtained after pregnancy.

The CDR3 protein is CASSQHVGNTIYF. The CDR3 DNA reads as TGTGCCAGCTCTCAACACGTCGGAAACACCATATATTTT. This chain joins TRBV18 and TRBJ1-3; D is unclear. Germline CDR1 and CDR2: KGHSH and LQKENI. The CDR3 sequence is 13 residues long. V lost 6 bases to trimming and J lost 4 bases, with 10 bases between them.